Listed here are 29 T cell receptor beta chains from one sample, sequenced in a study of PD-1 blockade in classical Hodgkin lymphoma. Here immunoSEQ multiplex PCR was the method, and the copy in TCRdb shows in-frame clones only, minus some. The data show about 94,000 clones, with 85% to 95% seen just once and 2% held by the top ten. Time point reported: cycle 4 day 1 (C4D1), after less than 7 weeks of nivolumab. Following autologous stem cell transplantation, relapse occurred in every patient, and exposure to brentuximab vedotin varied. The material was peripheral blood mononuclear cells (PBMCs), obtained before the fourth cycle of nivolumab. All receptors come from a human donor with classical Hodgkin lymphoma.

As concerns this clone: At the DNA level, this CDR3 is encoded by other sequences in the same sample as well. This chain links TRBV5-1 with TRBJ2-7, with D unresolved. CDR1 and CDR2 from the germline V gene are SGHRS and YFSETQ. Trimming took 0 bases from V and 3 from J, leaving 4 bases between them. CDR3 length equals 12 residues. CDR3 region: CASSLGGYEQYF. CDR3 DNA sequence: TGCGCCAGCAGCTTGGGCGGCTACGAGCAGTACTTC.

This chain links TRBV11-2 with TRBJ2-2; D gene ambiguous. The ends were cut back, 3 bases at V and 5 bases at J, with 13 bases in the middle. The germline CDR1 and CDR2 sequences are SGHAT and FQNNGV. CDR3 size: 15 residues. CDR3 amino acids: CASSFSLAETGELFF. CDR3 sequence (DNA): TGTGCCAGCAGCTTTAGTCTCGCTGAGACCGGGGAGCTGTTTTTT.

The chain is built from TRBV5-4 and TRBJ1-1; perhaps TRBD1 as D (5 bases). The CDR3 has 15 amino acids. The germline V and J ends were trimmed by 2 bases and 4 bases, with 15 bases remaining between them. Germline V gene data show CDR1 as SGHNT and CDR2 as YYREEE (reference sequence). The DNA of the CDR3 is TGTGCCAGCAGCTTAATTCAGGGCTGGAGCACTGAAGCTTTCTTT. This translates into CASSLIQGWSTEAFF.

The chain joins TRBV5-8 to TRBJ2-5, with D unclear. Between the trimmed V and J ends, which lost 0 bases and 1 base, there was a span of 10 bases. The CDR3 has 15 amino acids. The V gene's germline CDR1 is SGHTS and CDR2 YDEGEE. The CDR3 sequence is CASSLVSWGQETQYF. DNA of the CDR3: TGTGCCAGCAGCTTGGTGTCCTGGGGCCAAGAGACCCAGTACTTC.

The chain is built from TRBV21-1 and TRBJ2-7; the table assigns TRBD1, which was not confirmed against the DNA. TRBV21-1 is reported as a pseudogene. This CDR3 spans 15 amino acids. The CDR3 region has the DNA TGTGCCAGCAGCAAAGGGGTAACAGGGTCCGGGGAGCAGTACTTC. Amino acids: CASSKGVTGSGEQYF.

The chain is built from TRBV19 and TRBJ1-1; unclear D gene. The ends were cut back, 4 bases at V and 0 bases at J, with 6 bases in the middle. This CDR3 has 13 amino acids. CDR1 LNHDA and CDR2 SQIVND come from the germline V gene (reference sequence). The CDR3 DNA follows: TGTGCCAGTAGTAGCCAGTTGAACACTGAAGCTTTCTTT. This encodes CASSSQLNTEAFF.

The CDR3 nucleotides are TGTGCCAGCAGCTCCCACCCGGGGAGGCCAGATACGCAGTATTTT. Translated: CASSSHPGRPDTQYF. The chain links TRBV11-2 to TRBJ2-3; maybe TRBD2 (6 bases). The CDR3 is 15 residues long. Trimming removed 4 bases at V and 4 bases at J, with 15 bases between. Germline CDR1 SGHAT, CDR2 FQNNGV.

J is TRBJ1-1 and V is TRBV30; D is ambiguous. CDR3 length equals 13 residues. The V gene's germline CDR1 is GTSNPN and CDR2 SVGIG (reference sequence). Trimming removed 2 bases from V and 2 bases from J, with 9 bases in between. The CDR3 region has the DNA TGTGCCTGGAGTCCCCGGGGAAACACTGAAGCTTTCTTT. The encoded protein is CAWSPRGNTEAFF.

This chain uses TRBV27 with TRBJ2-2, with D perhaps assigned TRBD1 or TRBD2 (6 bases each). The length of the CDR3 is 13 residues. The V and J ends lost 2 bases and 6 bases respectively, with 7 bases between them. CDR1 and CDR2 from the germline V gene are MNHEY and SMNVEV (reference sequence). Written as DNA, the CDR3 is TGTGCCAGCAGTTTAGGGGGGCCCGGGGAGCTGTTTTTT. Translating it yields CASSLGGPGELFF.

The chain links TRBV5-1 to TRBJ1-3; D is unclear. The CDR3 spans 14 residues. Trimming pared 4 bases from V and 4 bases from J, leaving 12 bases between. Germline values: CDR1 SGHRS, CDR2 YFSETQ. The DNA of the CDR3 is TGCGCCAGCAGCCCACGGACCGAGGGAAACACCATATATTTT. Translated, it gives CASSPRTEGNTIYF.

The chain recombines TRBV5-1 with TRBJ2-7; D not resolved. Germline V gene lookup returns CDR1 SGHRS and CDR2 YFSETQ. There are 13 residues in the CDR3. The V and J ends lost 0 bases and 2 bases respectively, with 6 bases between them. CDR3 nucleotide sequence: TGCGCCAGCAGCTTGGCCACGGCCTACGAGCAGTACTTC. It translates to CASSLATAYEQYF.

The chain has TRBV5-5 and TRBJ2-7; no reliable D call. Trimming shortened V by 2 bases and J by 3 bases, and 9 bases separated the two germline ends. This CDR3 comprises 13 residues. Germline V CDR1 and CDR2: SGHKS, YYEKEE (reference sequence). The CDR3 region is CASSFSSGYEQYF. CDR3 nucleotide sequence: TGTGCCAGCAGCTTTAGTTCGGGCTACGAGCAGTACTTC.

V is TRBV28 and J is TRBJ1-2; perhaps TRBD1 as D (6 bases). Deletions cut 6 bases from V and 4 bases from J, with 9 bases between. Germline CDR1 and CDR2: MDHEN and SYDVKM. This CDR3 contains 12 residues. The CDR3 here is CASRTGAYGYTF. CDR3 nucleotide sequence: TGTGCCAGCAGGACAGGAGCCTATGGCTACACCTTC.

The chain combines TRBV6-1 with TRBJ1-4; the D is unclear. CDR3 size: 14 residues. The germline V gene encodes CDR1 MNHNS and CDR2 SASEGT. Trimming pared 2 bases from V and 4 bases from J, leaving 8 bases between. The CDR3 loop reads CASSESRLNEKLFF. The DNA of the CDR3 is TGTGCCAGCAGTGAATCCCGTCTTAATGAAAAACTGTTTTTT.

The V and J genes are TRBV7-9 and TRBJ2-7, with 12 bases that match TRBD2. This CDR3 region has 15 residues. Germline V gene sequence: CDR1 SEHNR, CDR2 FQNEAQ (reference sequence). The V segment lost 5 bases and the J segment 6 bases; nucleotides outside the gene matches: 8. CDR3 region: CASSPRLAGAREQYF. CDR3 in DNA: TGTGCCAGCAGCCCTCGACTAGCGGGAGCGCGCGAGCAGTACTTC.

For this clone: One end of the junction fails to match germline, which may point to a read error. J is TRBJ2-7 and V is TRBV9; D is unresolved. CDR1 is SGDLS and CDR2 is YYNGEE in the germline V gene. The CDR3 is 9 amino acids. The CDR3 spells CASSVGRDF. The DNA for the CDR3 is TGTGCCAGCAGCGTAGGCCGGGACTTC.

The chain employs TRBV30 and TRBJ2-7; unclear D gene. This CDR3 region has 12 residues. Germline CDR1 is GTSNPN and CDR2 is SVGIG (reference sequence). V gave up 0 bases and J gave up 3 bases, with 6 bases separating them. The CDR3 DNA sequence: TGTGCCTGGAGTGTGACCGACTACGAGCAGTACTTC. Its translation: CAWSVTDYEQYF.

The chain has TRBV2 and TRBJ2-1; 9 bases align to TRBD1. The CDR3 runs 15 residues. Germline V gene sequence: CDR1 SNHLY, CDR2 FYNNEI. J gave up 0 bases and V 10 bases, and 7 bases lay outside the gene matches. CDR3: CAILTGGSSYNEQFF. The CDR3 DNA reads TGTGCCATCCTGACAGGGGGGAGCTCCTACAATGAGCAGTTCTTC.

The chain links TRBV7-6 to TRBJ1-4; 10 bases are a match to TRBD1. The germline CDR1 and CDR2 sequences are SGHVS and FNYEAQ. The CDR3 consists of 15 residues. J was trimmed by 9 bases and V by 4 bases; bases with no gene match: 8. The CDR3 region is CASSSGQGPYKKLFF. CDR3 sequence (DNA): TGTGCCAGCAGCTCGGGACAGGGGCCGTATAAAAAACTGTTTTTT.

The chain uses TRBV5-6 and TRBJ2-4; D call uncertain. In germline, CDR1 is SGHDT, CDR2 YYEEEE. The CDR3 sequence is 15 residues long. The V gene lost 0 bases and the J gene lost 8 bases, with 15 bases spanning the gap. The CDR3: CASSLAGPHGDIQYF. The CDR3 DNA follows: TGTGCCAGCAGCTTGGCGGGCCCGCACGGAGACATTCAGTACTTC. Drawing the rest from reference TRBV5-6 and TRBJ2-4, the complete variable domain is DAGVTQSPTHLIKTRGQQVTLRCSPKSGHDTVSWYQQALGQGPQFIFQYYEEEERQRGNFPDRFSGHQFPNYSSELNVNALLLGDSALYLCASSLAGPHGDIQYFGAGTRLSVL.

The V gene is TRBV5-1, the J gene TRBJ2-3; TRBD2 agrees at 14 bases. The J segment lost 2 bases and the V segment lost 3 bases, leaving 8 bases of the junction unmatched. The CDR3 loop spans 18 amino acids. From germline, CDR1 is SGHRS and CDR2 YFSETQ. CDR3 sequence reads: CASSSGLAGDVATDTQYF. The CDR3 DNA is TGCGCCAGCAGCTCGGGACTAGCGGGAGACGTTGCCACAGATACGCAGTATTTT. Complete variable domain (other parts from reference TRBV5-1 and TRBJ2-3): KAGVTQTPRYLIKTRGQQVTLSCSPISGHRSVSWYQQTPGQGLQFLFEYFSETQRNKGNFPGRFSGRQFSNSRSEMNVSTLELGDSALYLCASSSGLAGDVATDTQYFGPGTRLTVL.

V gene TRBV28 combines with J gene TRBJ2-1; 11 bases fit TRBD2. Germline CDR1 is MDHEN and CDR2 is SYDVKM. This CDR3 contains 14 residues. Losses at the gene ends were 7 bases for V and 5 bases for J; bases not matched to a gene: 4. The CDR3 DNA sequence: TGTGCCAGCAAACTAGCGGGAGTGCACAATGAGCAGTTCTTC. Its translation: CASKLAGVHNEQFF. The full variable domain, its missing parts supplied by reference TRBV28 and TRBJ2-1, is DVKVTQSSRYLVKRTGEKVFLECVQDMDHENMFWYRQDPGLGLRLIYFSYDVKMKEKGDIPEGYSVSREKKERFSLILESASTNQTSMYLCASKLAGVHNEQFFGPGTRLTVL.

The genes are TRBV4-1 and TRBJ2-3; a weak D match, TRBD2 (5 bases). Per germline, CDR1 MGHRA and CDR2 YSYEKL. The CDR3 runs to 14 residues. Trimming left V 7 bases short and J 4 bases short, with 15 bases between. CDR3 protein: CASTPSGSADTQYF. CDR3 nucleotide sequence: TGCGCCAGCACCCCATCGGGGAGCGCAGATACGCAGTATTTT.

The chain combines TRBV13 with TRBJ1-5; D call uncertain. The CDR3 is made up of 12 amino acids. CDR1 is PRHDT and CDR2 is FYEKMQ in the germline V gene (reference sequence). V lost 4 bases to trimming and J lost 5 bases, with 6 bases between them. CDR3 coding DNA: TGTGCCAGCAGCTCACGCTATCAGCCCCAGCATTTT. It translates to CASSSRYQPQHF. Full variable domain (rest looked up from reference TRBV13 and TRBJ1-5): AAGVIQSPRHLIKEKRETATLKCYPIPRHDTVYWYQQGPGQDPQFLISFYEKMQSDKGSIPDRFSAQQFSDYHSELNMSSLELGDSALYFCASSSRYQPQHFGDGTRLSIL.

About this clone: Compared with germline, one end of the junction differs, possibly owing to a read error. The chain links TRBV11-2 to TRBJ2-5, with a tentative D call TRBD1 (5 bases). The tail of the sequence fits TRBJ2-7 better, so the J call may be wrong. The CDR3 runs to 14 residues. Germline CDR1 is SGHAT and CDR2 is FQNNGV. CDR3 sequence (DNA): TGTGCCAGCAGCCTAGACACAGGTCCCTACGAGCAGTACTTC. It codes for CASSLDTGPYEQYF.

V and J are TRBV2 and TRBJ1-2; 9 bases match TRBD1. The germline gives CDR1 SNHLY, CDR2 FYNNEI. Trimming took 8 bases from V and 7 from J; bases not matched to a gene: 8. The CDR3 runs 13 residues. CDR3 nucleotide sequence: TGTGCCAGCCCCTCTGGGGACAGGGCTGGCTACACCTTC. This encodes CASPSGDRAGYTF.

This clone was detected once. The rearrangement links TRBV6-6 to TRBJ2-7; 11 nucleotides line up with TRBD2. CDR1 and CDR2 from the germline V gene are MNHNY and SVGAGI (reference sequence). This CDR3 is built from 16 residues. After removal of 2 bases from V and 2 bases from J, the junction contained 5 bases not matched to a gene. The CDR3 loop reads CASSYPGTSGAYEQYF. In DNA form, the CDR3 reads TGTGCCAGCAGTTACCCGGGGACTAGCGGAGCCTACGAGCAGTACTTC.

This chain joins TRBV19 and TRBJ1-5; 8 bases are shared with TRBD1. The CDR3 length is 16 residues. Per the germline V gene, CDR1 is LNHDA and CDR2 is SQIVND (reference sequence). Trimming cost V 5 bases and J 7 bases; bases outside gene matches: 13. This CDR3 reads CASSLRTGTWGQPQHF. CDR3 DNA sequence: TGTGCCAGTAGTCTTCGGACAGGGACCTGGGGCCAGCCCCAGCATTTT.

The V and J genes are TRBV7-9 and TRBJ1-3; 7 bases fit TRBD1. Germline CDR1 is SEHNR and CDR2 is FQNEAQ (reference sequence). J was trimmed by 3 bases and V by 2 bases; bases with no gene match: 13. This CDR3 has 18 residues. The CDR3 region has the DNA TGTGCCAGCAGCTTAAAGGAGGGATTTACAGGGGTTGGAAACACCATATATTTT. It codes for CASSLKEGFTGVGNTIYF. Looking up the rest from reference TRBV7-9 and TRBJ1-3 gives the full variable domain: DTGVSQNPRHKITKRGQNVTFRCDPISEHNRLYWYRQTLGQGPEFLTYFQNEAQLEKSRLLSDRFSAERPKGSFSTLEIQRTEQGDSAMYLCASSLKEGFTGVGNTIYFGEGSWLTVV.